A single sample is the source of the 17 T cell receptor beta chains below, sequenced in a study of shared clonotypes between healthy human individuals. Sequencing used immunoSEQ multiplex PCR; TCRdb keeps in-frame clones, though not all of them. The repertoire holds about a million clones, 75% seen once, with over 1.3% in the top ten. Material for sequencing was memory CD4+ T cells sorted from blood. Subset specified: CD45RA-negative fraction. Source of these receptors: a man aged 18 to 30 in good health.

The chain is built from TRBV10-3 and TRBJ2-7, with 11 bases identical to TRBD2. The CDR3 runs to 16 residues. V trimming: 5 bases; J trimming: 1 base; junction bases outside the gene matches: 7. Germline-derived CDR1 and CDR2 are ENHRY and SYGVKD. CDR3 sequence: CAISSLAGGDSYEQYF. For the CDR3, the DNA is TGTGCCATCAGTTCCTTAGCGGGAGGGGATTCCTACGAGCAGTACTTC.

About this clone itself: A much larger clone differs from this one at a single base, so this may be a read error. Other DNA variants within this sample encode the same CDR3. V gene TRBV5-1 combines with J gene TRBJ1-4; TRBD1 agrees at 9 bases. This CDR3 comprises 15 residues. Germline V gene sequence: CDR1 SGHRS, CDR2 YFSETQ. J lost 5 bases, V lost 0 bases, and 2 bases had no gene match. In DNA form, the CDR3 reads TGCGCCAGCAGCTTGGAGGGACAGGGCAATGAAAAACTGTTTTTT. Translation: CASSLEGQGNEKLFF.

The chain carries TRBV20-1 and TRBJ2-5; D is uncertain. The CDR3 has 11 amino acids. Trimming cost V 6 bases and J 5 bases, with 10 bases left between them. Germline V lookup: CDR1 DFQATT, CDR2 SNEGSKA (reference sequence). The CDR3 DNA sequence: TGCAGTGCGAATCGGTTGGAGACCCAGTACTTC. Its translation is CSANRLETQYF.

The CDR3 loop is CASSKERGAIEQYF. In DNA form, the CDR3 reads TGCGCCAGCAGCAAGGAGCGGGGGGCGATCGAGCAGTACTTC. The V and J genes are TRBV5-1 and TRBJ2-7; 9 positions match TRBD2. There are 14 residues in the CDR3. Trimming cost V 4 bases and J 6 bases; bases outside gene matches: 8. Germline V gives CDR1 SGHRS, CDR2 YFSETQ.

The chain has TRBV5-1 and TRBJ2-2, with 11 bases lining up with TRBD1. The CDR3 is 15 residues long. Germline loops: CDR1 SGHRS, CDR2 YFSETQ. V trimming: 4 bases; J trimming: 8 bases; junction bases outside the gene matches: 7. The CDR3 protein is CASSGDRGKRGELFF. In DNA form, the CDR3 reads TGCGCCAGCAGCGGGGACAGGGGGAAGAGAGGGGAGCTGTTTTTT.

This sequence joins TRBV10-2 and TRBJ2-7; 15 nucleotides agree with TRBD2. The CDR3 loop spans 16 amino acids. The ends lost 6 bases at V and 5 bases at J; junction bases unmatched: 8. CDR1 and CDR2 from the germline V gene are WSHSY and SAAADI. This CDR3 is CASSPGLAGGRNEQYF. The CDR3 DNA is TGCGCCAGCAGCCCGGGACTAGCGGGAGGAAGGAACGAGCAGTACTTC.

This clone was picked up one time. Other DNA sequences in the sample encode the same CDR3. V gene TRBV5-1 combines with J gene TRBJ2-3, with TRBD1 identical over 7 bases. Germline loops: CDR1 SGHRS, CDR2 YFSETQ. V gave up 3 bases and J gave up 4 bases; unmatched junction bases: 5. CDR3 size: 14 residues. CDR3 amino acids: CASSSRTGADTQYF. In DNA, the CDR3 is TGCGCCAGCAGCTCGAGAACAGGGGCAGATACGCAGTATTTT.

This clone has just one count. The chain uses TRBV7-9 and TRBJ1-1; D call uncertain. In germline, CDR1 is SEHNR, CDR2 FQNEAQ (reference sequence). This CDR3 is 15 amino acids long. Trimming left V 4 bases short and J 3 bases short, with 15 bases between. In nucleotides, the CDR3 is TGTGCCAGCAGCTCCGGCATGGTATCGGACACTGAAGCTTTCTTT. Encoded protein: CASSSGMVSDTEAFF.

The rearrangement uses TRBV5-8 and TRBJ2-5; weak D call: TRBD1 (6 bases). The germline gives CDR1 SGHTS, CDR2 YDEGEE. The CDR3 sequence is 15 residues long. Trimming took off 4 bases at V and 3 bases at J, with 16 bases between the two ends. CDR3 in amino acids: CASSQTGLVEETQYF. The CDR3, as DNA: TGTGCCAGCAGCCAGACAGGTTTGGTGGAAGAGACCCAGTACTTC.

This clone was counted many times. The V gene is TRBV5-6, the J gene TRBJ2-2, with D perhaps matching TRBD1 (5 bases). The CDR3 runs 17 residues. The V gene lost 3 bases and the J gene lost 0 bases, with 15 bases spanning the gap. Germline V gene sequence: CDR1 SGHDT, CDR2 YYEEEE. This CDR3 reads CASSWGPTGANTGELFF. The CDR3 coding sequence is TGTGCCAGCAGCTGGGGCCCCACAGGCGCGAACACCGGGGAGCTGTTTTTT.

The genes are TRBV6-1 and TRBJ1-3; unclear D gene. V gave up 1 base and J gave up 2 bases, with 12 bases separating them. CDR1 is MNHNS, CDR2 SASEGT, per germline. The CDR3 has 16 residues. DNA of the CDR3: TGTGCCAGCAGTGAAGTTCACTCGTCTACTGGAAACACCATATATTTT. Its translation: CASSEVHSSTGNTIYF.

This chain joins TRBV4-1 and TRBJ2-7; D gene ambiguous. Germline CDR1 and CDR2: MGHRA and YSYEKL. Deletions cut 1 base from V and 3 bases from J, with 16 bases between. The CDR3 is 16 amino acids. CDR3 nucleotide sequence: TGCGCCAGCAGCCAAGTCCCTCAACCACTAATCTACGAGCAGTACTTC. This translates into CASSQVPQPLIYEQYF.

J is TRBJ2-2 and V is TRBV18; D assignment may be TRBD1 or TRBD2 (5 bases each). This CDR3 has 13 amino acids. Germline V gives CDR1 KGHSH, CDR2 LQKENI. Trimming cost V 6 bases and J 5 bases, with 10 bases left between them. The chain's CDR3 is CASSWDQTGELFF. The CDR3 DNA is TGTGCCAGCTCCTGGGACCAGACCGGGGAGCTGTTTTTT.

J is TRBJ2-5 and V is TRBV7-9; 11 bases map to TRBD2. Trimming took 4 bases from V and 8 from J; bases not matched to a gene: 6. Germline V gives CDR1 SEHNR, CDR2 FQNEAQ (reference sequence). This CDR3 is built from 14 residues. In DNA, the CDR3 is TGTGCCAGCAGCTCCGGGACTAGCGGTTTAACCCAGTACTTC. It translates to CASSSGTSGLTQYF.

The chain recombines TRBV2 with TRBJ1-5, with a tentative D call TRBD1 (5 bases). The V and J ends lost 7 bases and 4 bases respectively, with 20 bases between them. CDR1 is SNHLY, CDR2 FYNNEI, per germline. The CDR3 runs 16 residues. CDR3 sequence reads: CASKNWDGDLNQPQHF. DNA for the CDR3: TGTGCCAGCAAAAATTGGGACGGCGACCTGAATCAGCCCCAGCATTTT.

The V gene is TRBV12-2, the J gene TRBJ2-7. TRBV12-2 is a documented pseudogene. The CDR3 extends over 15 amino acids. The CDR3 loop is CASRLTSGSRDPVYF. DNA for the CDR3: TGTGCAAGTCGCTTAACCTCCGGAAGCCGGGACCCCGTGTACTTC.

The gene calls are TRBV11-3 and TRBJ2-2; 8 bases are a match to TRBD2. From germline, CDR1 is SGHNT and CDR2 YENEEA. The CDR3 is 16 amino acids. The junction had 6 bases not matched to a gene; V was cut back by 5 bases and J by 1 base. The DNA for the CDR3 is TGTGCCAGCAGCCCCCCAACTAGCGGGAACACCGGGGAGCTGTTTTTT. Amino acid sequence: CASSPPTSGNTGELFF.